This T cell receptor beta chain originates from a study of CD8 T cells in seronegative destructive rheumatoid arthritis (dated by TCRdb to 2018 to 2020). Regarding the study in general: At the time of sampling, biological drugs were being given to seven out of the eight CND-RA patients. The study compared peripheral CD8+ TCRbeta repertoires from patients with CCP-negative destructive rheumatoid arthritis (CND-RA) against repertoires from newly diagnosed seropositive RA, seronegative RA and healthy controls. Comparison cohorts of seropositive RA, seronegative RA and healthy controls came from an earlier published TCRbeta dataset rather than new sequencing. Beyond this particular receptor, the publication reports: More CMV-reactive and fewer influenza A-reactive CD8+ TCRbeta sequences were observed in CND-RA repertoires than in controls and other RA subtypes. CND-RA patients appeared to carry a distinct set of enriched public clonotypes, which the authors read as support for a separate disease subset. The small size of the CND-RA cohort was acknowledged as a limitation of the study. Across the 90,000 to 150,000 clonotypes tested, no public clonotype enrichment remained significant after Benjamini-Hochberg correction. In the absence of diagnostic samples, TCR repertoire differences may be partly attributable to poor disease control over the years rather than being present at onset. After adjusting for age, CND-RA patients appeared to have less diverse, more clonal CD8+ TCRbeta repertoires than other RA subtypes.

The CND-RA patients tested negative on the clinical CCP2 antibody test, and joint destruction in these patients kept progressing despite active therapy. Every CND-RA patient showed typical joint destruction in the wrists and ankles and had failed conventional anti-rheumatic therapy. CND-RA patients were sampled not at diagnosis but after long disease histories, which in several cases spanned decades. Roughly 45 millilitres of EDTA-anticoagulated peripheral blood were drawn from each patient. Ficoll-Paque PLUS density gradient separation was used to isolate peripheral blood mononuclear cells. AutoMACS magnetic bead positive selection was used to isolate CD8+ cells from fresh or cryopreserved PBMCs, and purity was verified by flow cytometry. Genomic DNA was extracted with Nucleospin Tissue or Tissue XS kits and quantified on a Qubit 2.0 fluorometer. Regarding this clone: Its target antigen remains unknown. There are no base qualities to consult, and no much larger clone falls within one base.

Genomic DNA from CD8+ cells was used for TCRbeta sequencing according to the manufacturer's instructions. A genomics technology centre in Finland performed the TCRbeta sequencing with the immunoSEQ assay. In the authors' own workflow: The clonotype tables produced by the immunoSEQ preprocessing pipeline were converted into VDJtools format, and any non-productive clonotypes were filtered out. Samples with fewer than 10,000 reads were excluded, the remaining samples were subsampled to 10,000 reads, and most of the eight CND-RA samples met this threshold. Shannon-Wiener, Simpson and clonality indices were calculated with the VDJtools CalcDiversityStats function on data subsampled to 10,000 reads. Non-singleton TCRbeta clonotypes were hard-matched, with no mismatches allowed, against VDJdb to infer antigen specificity. CDR3 sequences differing by one amino acid (Hamming distance 1) were grouped into clusters with potentially shared antigen targets. After each group was resampled to six samples, one-sided Fisher's exact tests checked public clonotypes for group enrichment, with the whole procedure repeated ten times. What TCRdb holds here is the immuneACCESS table cut down to in-frame rearrangements. Part of the clones is not present; checked against another copy, under half of the missing clones reflect an unresolved V gene, and the others are unexplained. V, J and clone size reflect that table, while D and trimming were determined from the DNA. The sample table contains roughly 13,000 clones; only one count was recorded for around four fifths of them. The biggest ten clones account for around a quarter of the sample.

Material for sequencing was CD8+ T cells from blood. The clonotype originates from a woman aged 30-50 years with seronegative destructive rheumatoid arthritis.

The DNA sequence is given as TGTGCCAGCAGCTTAGTCAGGGACGAGCAGTACTTC. Its protein is CASSLVRDEQYF. The receptor chain draws on TRBV7-9 and TRBJ2-7; a tentative D call is TRBD1 (5 bases match). The CDR3 runs 12 residues from the cysteine to the phenylalanine. Just the 36-base CDR3 DNA is kept, in frame starting at base 1. V loses 1 base, J loses 5 bases, and the germline ends lie 6 bases apart. Taken from the germline V gene (reference sequence), the CDR1 and CDR2 loops are SEHNR and FQNEAQ. The reference TRBV7-9 and TRBJ2-7 proteins fill in what lies around the CDR3, so the full variable domain reads DTGVSQNPRHKITKRGQNVTFRCDPISEHNRLYWYRQTLGQGPEFLTYFQNEAQLEKSRLLSDRFSAERPKGSFSTLEIQRTEQGDSAMYLCASSLVRDEQYFGPGTRLTVT.